The 20 T cell receptor beta chains given below trace back to one sample, sequenced in a study of blood T cell repertoires in COVID-19. Generated by immunoSEQ multiplex PCR, the TCRdb table keeps only in-frame clones and is missing some. The sample lists about 150,000 clones, over 80% seen once, with about 5.7% in the top ten. The specimen sequenced was peripheral blood. The receptors were sampled from a man at least 80 years old with acute or convalescent COVID-19.

The chain combines TRBV7-8 with TRBJ1-6; TRBD1 aligns across 7 bases. This CDR3 contains 16 residues. Germline CDR1 SGHVS, CDR2 FQNEAQ. V gave up 4 bases and J gave up 11 bases; unmatched junction bases: 14. CDR3 in amino acids: CASSSQQTGPTAPLHF. The CDR3 DNA reads TGTGCCAGCAGCTCCCAACAGACAGGGCCGACTGCACCCCTCCACTTT.

In its sample, this clone was seen once. CDR3 loop: CASSFSSYEQYF. The CDR3 nucleotides read TGTGCCAGCAGTTTTTCCAGTTACGAGCAGTACTTC. The chain carries TRBV28 and TRBJ2-7; D is uncertain. CDR3 size: 12 residues. Deletions cut 3 bases from V and 4 bases from J, with 7 bases between. Germline V gives CDR1 MDHEN, CDR2 SYDVKM.

The chain uses TRBV7-2 and TRBJ2-5, with a tentative D call TRBD2 (6 bases). The CDR3 is 15 amino acids. V gave up 6 bases and J gave up 2 bases, with 16 bases separating them. The germline CDR1 and CDR2 sequences are SGHTA and FQGNSA. CDR3 region: CASSYRRDRQETQYF. CDR3 coding DNA: TGTGCCAGCAGTTATAGGAGGGATAGACAAGAGACCCAGTACTTC.

V and J are TRBV5-4 and TRBJ1-5, with TRBD1 as a possible D gene (6 bases). CDR1 is SGHNT and CDR2 is YYREEE in the germline V gene (reference sequence). The germline V and J ends were trimmed by 4 bases and 1 base, with 12 bases remaining between them. The CDR3 loop spans 15 amino acids. The CDR3 nucleotides are TGTGCCAGCAGCCAGGGGATTCAGAGCAATCAGCCCCAGCATTTT. Protein sequence: CASSQGIQSNQPQHF. Using reference TRBV5-4 and TRBJ1-5 for the parts outside the CDR3, the full variable domain is ETGVTQSPTHLIKTRGQQVTLRCSSQSGHNTVSWYQQALGQGPQFIFQYYREEENGRGNFPPRFSGLQFPNYSSELNVNALELDDSALYLCASSQGIQSNQPQHFGDGTRLSIL.

The gene calls are TRBV27 and TRBJ2-1; tentative D call: TRBD2 (6 bases). The CDR3 covers 13 residues. Germline lookup yields CDR1 MNHEY and CDR2 SMNVEV (reference sequence). The ends were cut back, 6 bases at V and 12 bases at J, with 18 bases in the middle. In DNA, the CDR3 is TGTGCCAGCAGGACAAGGGGTCGGGAGAGGCAGTTCTTC. Translated: CASRTRGRERQFF.

The rearrangement joins TRBV2 to TRBJ2-2; a weak D match, TRBD1 (6 bases). Germline CDR1 and CDR2: SNHLY and FYNNEI. Trimming took 2 bases from V and 5 from J, leaving 6 bases between them. The CDR3 length is 13 residues. CDR3 sequence (DNA): TGTGCCAGCAGTGAAAGGGGGACCGGGGAGCTGTTTTTT. This sequence encodes CASSERGTGELFF.

This rearrangement joins TRBV6-5 to TRBJ1-1; 7 bases agree with TRBD1. V was clipped by 4 bases and J by 6 bases; unmatched bases: 11. From germline, CDR1 is MNHEY and CDR2 SVGAGI. The CDR3 totals 15 residues. CDR3 sequence reads: CASSSLDRSSAEAFF. CDR3 coding DNA: TGTGCCAGCAGTTCCCTGGACAGGTCGTCGGCTGAAGCTTTCTTT.

The chain joins TRBV18 to TRBJ2-1; 10 bases agree with TRBD2. CDR3 length: 15 amino acids. In germline, CDR1 is KGHSH, CDR2 LQKENI. The junction had 6 bases not matched to a gene; V was cut back by 6 bases and J by 4 bases. The CDR3 DNA is TGTGCCAGCTCGCCGCTAGCGGGGGCATACAATGAGCAGTTCTTC. Translating it yields CASSPLAGAYNEQFF.

The rearrangement links TRBV5-1 to TRBJ2-2; the match to TRBD2 covers 15 bases. The length of the CDR3 is 17 residues. V gave up 3 bases and J gave up 5 bases; unmatched junction bases: 5. Germline lookup yields CDR1 SGHRS and CDR2 YFSETQ. This CDR3 is CASSWTSGGAGTGELFF. In nucleotides, the CDR3 is TGCGCCAGCAGCTGGACTAGCGGGGGGGCCGGGACCGGGGAGCTGTTTTTT.

This clone is a singleton in its sample. CDR3 DNA: TGTGCCAGCAGCCCCGGGACAGGGGTCGGCACTGAAGCTTTCTTT. Translating gives CASSPGTGVGTEAFF. V usage is TRBV5-4 and J usage is TRBJ1-1, with TRBD1 matching over 10 bases. V lost 4 bases and J lost 4; bases outside the gene matches: 7. Germline CDR1 reads SGHNT; CDR2 reads YYREEE (reference sequence). The CDR3 contains 15 residues.

The V and J genes are TRBV18 and TRBJ2-1; D might be TRBD2 (5 bases). Germline loops: CDR1 KGHSH, CDR2 LQKENI. This CDR3 is 18 amino acids long. Trimming took 3 bases from V and 0 from J, leaving 18 bases between them. The CDR3 DNA is TGTGCCAGCTCACCTTGGACTCAGAAATCGAGCTCCTACAATGAGCAGTTCTTC. It yields the protein CASSPWTQKSSSYNEQFF.

The chain recombines TRBV30 with TRBJ1-5; D unclear. This CDR3 spans 13 amino acids. The V gene lost 0 bases and the J gene lost 5 bases, with 8 bases spanning the gap. Germline CDR1 is GTSNPN and CDR2 is SVGIG (reference sequence). The CDR3 nucleotides read TGTGCCTGGAGTGTTGATAACTATCAGCCCCAGCATTTT. Amino acids: CAWSVDNYQPQHF.

The V call is TRBV21-1, the J call TRBJ2-7; TRBD1, the table's D call, was not compared with the DNA. TRBV21-1 is labeled a pseudogene. This CDR3 region has 14 residues. CDR3 sequence: CASSFQVGYYEQYF. The DNA of the CDR3 is TGTGCCAGCAGCTTCCAGGTCGGCTACTACGAGCAGTACTTC.

The chain recombines TRBV21-1 with TRBJ2-1; no check of the table's D call, TRBD2, against the DNA was made. TRBV21-1 is a pseudogene segment. The CDR3 extends over 16 amino acids. CDR3 amino acids: CASTLPPRASIDEQFF. In nucleotides, the CDR3 is TGTGCCAGCACTTTACCTCCTAGAGCCTCTATCGATGAGCAGTTCTTC.

This clone showed up just a few times. The chain links TRBV7-6 to TRBJ2-6; 9 bases are a match to TRBD1. This CDR3 comprises 17 residues. The V gene's germline CDR1 is SGHVS and CDR2 FNYEAQ. V was clipped by 3 bases and J by 0 bases; unmatched bases: 3. The CDR3 DNA reads as TGTGCCAGCAGCTTGAGACAGGGGGGCTCTGGGGCCAACGTCCTGACTTTC. Its protein product is CASSLRQGGSGANVLTF.

J is TRBJ2-3 and V is TRBV27; 7 bases fit TRBD2. This CDR3 is built from 19 residues. The ends lost 7 bases at V and 4 bases at J; junction bases unmatched: 23. Germline CDR1 MNHEY, CDR2 SMNVEV (reference sequence). CDR3 in DNA: TGTGCCAGCACCCCCACATGGTGGGGCGGGAGCCTGGAAGCAGATACGCAGTATTTT. Translating gives CASTPTWWGGSLEADTQYF.

V gene TRBV7-6 combines with J gene TRBJ2-7; 9 bases are a match to TRBD1. V trimming: 5 bases; J trimming: 4 bases; junction bases outside the gene matches: 9. The V gene's germline CDR1 is SGHVS and CDR2 FNYEAQ. CDR3 length: 15 amino acids. Written as DNA, the CDR3 is TGTGCCAGCAGCCCCCAGGACAGGGGAAGGTACGAGCAGTACTTC. Translated, it gives CASSPQDRGRYEQYF.

This chain connects TRBV5-4 to TRBJ1-5; D unresolved. The germline V gene encodes CDR1 SGHNT and CDR2 YYREEE (reference sequence). Trimming cost V 1 base and J 0 bases, with 5 bases left between them. CDR3 size: 14 residues. The CDR3 DNA sequence: TGTGCCAGCAGCTTGTTCGGTAGCAATCAGCCCCAGCATTTT. It codes for CASSLFGSNQPQHF. The whole variable domain, filled in from reference TRBV5-4 and TRBJ1-5, reads ETGVTQSPTHLIKTRGQQVTLRCSSQSGHNTVSWYQQALGQGPQFIFQYYREEENGRGNFPPRFSGLQFPNYSSELNVNALELDDSALYLCASSLFGSNQPQHFGDGTRLSIL.

The chain recombines TRBV4-1 with TRBJ2-7, with D possibly TRBD2 on 5 matching bases. The CDR3 runs 15 residues. CDR1 is MGHRA, CDR2 YSYEKL, per germline. Trimming cost V 0 bases and J 3 bases, with 12 bases left between them. CDR3 coding DNA: TGCGCCAGCAGCCAAGATCCGGGGAAAATCTACGAGCAGTACTTC. This encodes CASSQDPGKIYEQYF.

The V and J genes are TRBV10-3 and TRBJ1-6; D is unresolved. The CDR3 extends over 14 amino acids. Germline CDR1 and CDR2: ENHRY and SYGVKD. V lost 4 bases, J lost 10 bases, and 14 bases lay in between. The CDR3 DNA sequence: TGTGCCATCAGTGTCGGCCAGGCCACGTCACCCCTCCACTTT. It translates to CAISVGQATSPLHF.